The sequence of this T cell receptor (beta chain) was determined in a study of blood T cell repertoires in COVID-19. Study-wide context: Sample material is recorded as cDNA or gDNA derived from T cells, B-cell-depleted T cells, or PBMCs.

The repertoire was sequenced with immunoSEQ multiplex PCR; TCRdb's copy has only in-frame clones and lacks some. The sample includes 100,000 or so clones, roughly 78% of them seen just once. With 5 bases removed from V and 2 bases from J, the gap between germline ends came to 16 bases. CDR1 and CDR2 (germline): MGHDK, SYGVNS. The CDR3 has 15 residues. This sequence was found in a man aged 50 or older with active or convalescent COVID-19. The rearrangement links TRBV25-1 to TRBJ2-7; D gene unclear. The sample consisted of peripheral blood. The CDR3 nucleotides are TGTGCCAGCAGTCGGTATGGGCCGTCCCCCTACGAGCAGTACTTC. This codes for CASSRYGPSPYEQYF.